Below, 14 T cell receptor beta chains from the same sample are listed, as sequenced in a study of graft-versus-host responses after intestinal transplantation. Sequenced by immunoSEQ multiplex PCR; TCRdb stores in-frame clones only, minus some. The table shows 3,600 or so clones, with over 60% occurring only once. The authors processed graft tissue to release intraepithelial and lamina propria lymphocytes. The sample in question was ileum tissue, obtained about 920 days after intestinal transplantation. These receptors were taken from a human patient who received an intestinal transplant, so some T cells may come from the graft donor.

J is TRBJ2-2 and V is TRBV7-2, with D tentatively TRBD2 (5 bases). The germline V gene encodes CDR1 SGHTA and CDR2 FQGNSA. The V end was cut by 3 bases, the J end by 1 base, with 12 bases between. The length of the CDR3 is 16 residues. The CDR3 nucleotides read TGTGCCAGCAGCTTGGGTGTCCGGGGGAACACCGGGGAGCTGTTTTTT. Amino acids: CASSLGVRGNTGELFF.

The chain has TRBV28 and TRBJ1-5; 10 nucleotides align to TRBD1. J lost 3 bases, V lost 2 bases, and 4 bases had no gene match. The CDR3 sequence is 16 residues long. The germline V gene has CDR1 MDHEN and CDR2 SYDVKM. The CDR3 spells CASSLGGTGVNQPQHF. The DNA of the CDR3 is TGTGCCAGCAGTTTAGGCGGGACAGGGGTCAATCAGCCCCAGCATTTT.

V is TRBV27 and J is TRBJ2-7, with 12 nucleotides matching TRBD2. The CDR3 is made up of 14 amino acids. Germline V gene lookup returns CDR1 MNHEY and CDR2 SMNVEV (reference sequence). V lost 6 bases, J lost 6 bases, and 6 bases stayed unmatched. The chain's CDR3 is CASSPLAGGSEQYF. CDR3 DNA: TGTGCCAGCAGCCCACTAGCGGGAGGAAGCGAGCAGTACTTC.

The chain is built from TRBV7-9 and TRBJ2-5; D tentatively fits TRBD1 or TRBD2 (5 bases each). The DNA matches TRBJ2-7 better at its end, which makes the J call doubtful. The CDR3 loop spans 15 amino acids. The germline V gene encodes CDR1 SEHNR and CDR2 FQNEAQ (reference sequence). The CDR3 nucleotides are TGTGCCAGCAGCCCTGCGCAGGGTGGGGGCTACGAGCAGTACTTC. Protein sequence: CASSPAQGGGYEQYF.

V usage is TRBV19 and J usage is TRBJ2-7; the D gene is possibly TRBD2 (6 bases). Germline CDR1 is LNHDA and CDR2 is SQIVND (reference sequence). Trimming removed 6 bases at V and 0 bases at J, with 12 bases between. CDR3 size: 14 residues. The CDR3 spells CASRRRGTSYEQYF. The CDR3 nucleotides read TGTGCCAGTAGGAGGAGGGGAACCTCCTACGAGCAGTACTTC.

J is TRBJ1-3 and V is TRBV7-9; D is unresolved. Germline V gene data show CDR1 as SEHNR and CDR2 as FQNEAQ (reference sequence). The V gene lost 1 base and the J gene lost 0 bases, with 13 bases spanning the gap. This CDR3 comprises 17 residues. CDR3 DNA: TGTGCCAGCAGCTTAGTGAGTAGCGCTTACTCTGGAAACACCATATATTTT. Translated, it gives CASSLVSSAYSGNTIYF.

J is TRBJ2-5 and V is TRBV5-1; a weak D match, TRBD1 (6 bases). V lost 4 bases and J lost 5, with 15 bases in between. The germline CDR1 and CDR2 sequences are SGHRS and YFSETQ. This CDR3 is 14 amino acids long. In DNA, the CDR3 is TGCGCCAGCAGCAATCCCCGGACAGCGGAGACCCAGTACTTC. This codes for CASSNPRTAETQYF.

CDR3 bases: TGTGCCAGCAGCTTGATGGGCGGGGGGTATAGCAATCAGCCCCAGCATTTT. It is translated as CASSLMGGGYSNQPQHF. This chain joins TRBV5-5 and TRBJ1-5; weak D call: TRBD1 (5 bases). The germline gives CDR1 SGHKS, CDR2 YYEKEE (reference sequence). This CDR3 spans 17 amino acids. V lost 1 base and J 0 bases, leaving 14 bases between the germline ends.

This sequence joins TRBV5-6 and TRBJ2-5, with 9 bases that match TRBD1. This CDR3 spans 15 amino acids. Per germline, CDR1 SGHDT and CDR2 YYEEEE. Trimming took 4 bases from V and 4 from J; bases not matched to a gene: 8. This chain's CDR3 is CASSRRMTGGETQYF. CDR3 sequence (DNA): TGTGCCAGCAGCCGAAGGATGACAGGGGGAGAGACCCAGTACTTC. The variable domain in full, completed from reference TRBV5-6 and TRBJ2-5, reads DAGVTQSPTHLIKTRGQQVTLRCSPKSGHDTVSWYQQALGQGPQFIFQYYEEEERQRGNFPDRFSGHQFPNYSSELNVNALLLGDSALYLCASSRRMTGGETQYFGPGTRLLVL.

The rearrangement joins TRBV27 to TRBJ2-2; the D gene is possibly TRBD1 (7 bases). In germline, CDR1 is MNHEY, CDR2 SMNVEV (reference sequence). The V end was cut by 2 bases, the J end by 5 bases, with 18 bases between. The CDR3 is made up of 17 amino acids. The CDR3 protein is CASSLKGAGGKTGELFF. CDR3 DNA: TGTGCCAGCAGTTTAAAGGGCGCAGGGGGGAAGACCGGGGAGCTGTTTTTT.

The chain couples TRBV18 to TRBJ2-3; the match to TRBD2 covers 10 bases. The CDR3 is made up of 16 amino acids. CDR1 is KGHSH and CDR2 is LQKENI in the germline V gene. The V and J ends lost 4 bases and 1 base, in that order; junction bases with no gene match: 5. This CDR3 is CASSLTGTSGTDTQYF. For the CDR3, the DNA is TGTGCCAGCTCACTCACCGGGACTAGCGGCACAGATACGCAGTATTTT.

The chain carries TRBV6-4 and TRBJ2-1; possibly TRBD1 for D (5 bases). CDR3 length equals 15 residues. Germline V gene data show CDR1 as MRHNA and CDR2 as SNTAGT. The germline V and J ends were trimmed by 2 bases and 1 base, with 9 bases remaining between them. The CDR3 loop reads CASSDESGSYNEQFF. The CDR3 DNA follows: TGTGCCAGCAGTGACGAGTCAGGGTCCTACAATGAGCAGTTCTTC.

The chain couples TRBV27 to TRBJ2-7; TRBD2 is a possible D gene (5 bases). CDR1 MNHEY and CDR2 SMNVEV come from the germline V gene (reference sequence). Trimming took off 6 bases at V and 2 bases at J, with 20 bases between the two ends. This CDR3 spans 16 amino acids. The CDR3 coding sequence is TGTGCCAGCAGACACACTAGTGTTGGTGGTCCCTACGAGCAGTACTTC. Its translation is CASRHTSVGGPYEQYF.

The chain uses TRBV5-4 and TRBJ2-7; 7 bases are a match to TRBD1. CDR1 and CDR2 from the germline V gene are SGHNT and YYREEE (reference sequence). The ends lost 2 bases at V and 3 bases at J; junction bases unmatched: 5. The CDR3 loop spans 14 amino acids. CDR3 sequence reads: CASSLGGQNYEQYF. The CDR3 region has the DNA TGTGCCAGCAGCTTAGGGGGACAGAACTACGAGCAGTACTTC.